This TCR beta chain came from a study of Ad26.COV2.S vaccination and SARS-CoV-2 variants. Assay: immunoSEQ multiplex PCR; the TCRdb copy retains only in-frame clones and omits some. The sample holds roughly 380,000 clones, around 87% seen once. Indicated treatment: roughly 18 received Ad26.COV2.S at low or high dose, single or two shots; a few received placebo; per-sample allocation not given. The investigators took samples on day 63 after the first vaccine or placebo injection. The V gene end was trimmed by 5 bases and the J gene end by 6 bases; junction bases not matched to a gene: 5. The CDR3 contains 14 residues. Per the germline V gene, CDR1 is LNHDA and CDR2 is SQIVND (reference sequence).

The TCR comes from a person between 18 and 65 years old who received the Ad26.COV2.S COVID-19 vaccine or a placebo. The rearrangement uses TRBV19 and TRBJ1-1; 11 nucleotides agree with TRBD1. The sample in question was peripheral blood, obtained in a trial of Ad26.COV2.S vaccine versus placebo. The CDR3: CASSAGQGGAEAFF. In DNA, the CDR3 is TGTGCCAGTAGTGCGGGACAGGGGGGGGCTGAAGCTTTCTTT. Full variable domain (rest looked up from reference TRBV19 and TRBJ1-1): DGGITQSPKYLFRKEGQNVTLSCEQNLNHDAMYWYRQDPGQGLRLIYYSQIVNDFQKGDIAEGYSVSREKKESFPLTVTSAQKNPTAFYLCASSAGQGGAEAFFGQGTRLTVV.